Reported below is one TCR beta chain. This entry belongs to a study of T-cell memory formation after mild COVID-19. V gave up 7 bases and J gave up 8 bases; unmatched junction bases: 3. Germline V CDR1 and CDR2: LGHNT, FRNRAP. CDR3 length: 12 residues. TCRdb processed the 5' RACE reads anew with MiXCR; each CDR3 protein has one entry. The sample has more than 300,000 distinct CDR3 sequences; approximately 22% are singletons. Sequencing input: PBMCs or a T cell subset sorted from them (not recorded which). The chain combines TRBV12-5 with TRBJ2-1; TRBD2 agrees at 9 bases. This TCR derives from a man younger than 30 who had mild COVID-19 (a few samples of this study predate the infection). Cell type and time point are not known. This chain's CDR3 is CASAGTSYEQFF. CDR3 nucleotide sequence: TGTGCTAGTGCCGGGACTAGCTATGAGCAGTTCTTC.